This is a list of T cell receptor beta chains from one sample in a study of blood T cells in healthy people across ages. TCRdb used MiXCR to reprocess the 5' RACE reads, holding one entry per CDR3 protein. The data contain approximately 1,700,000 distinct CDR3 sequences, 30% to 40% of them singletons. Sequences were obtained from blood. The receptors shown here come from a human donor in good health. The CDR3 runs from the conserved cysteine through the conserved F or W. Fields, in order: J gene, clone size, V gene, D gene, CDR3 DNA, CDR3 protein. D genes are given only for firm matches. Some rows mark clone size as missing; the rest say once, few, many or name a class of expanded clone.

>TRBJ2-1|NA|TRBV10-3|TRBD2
TGTGCCAGCTCACCACCGGGAACTAGCGGGGCCGGTGAGCAGTTCTTC
CASSPPGTSGAGEQFF
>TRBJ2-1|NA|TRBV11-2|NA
TGTGCCAGCAGCTTAGGAGCAGTCCAGTTCTTC
CASSLGAVQFF
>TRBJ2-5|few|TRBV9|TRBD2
TGTGCCAGCAGCGCCCGTAGCGGGGGCCACCAAGAGACCCAGTACTTC
CASSARSGGHQETQYF
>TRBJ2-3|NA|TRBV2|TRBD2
TGTGCCAGCAGTGAACAGGGAGGGGAGACAGATACGCAGTATTTT
CASSEQGGETDTQYF
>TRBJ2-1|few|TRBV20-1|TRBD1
TGCAGTGCGCCTCAGGGGGCGTATGAGCAGTTCTTC
CSAPQGAYEQFF
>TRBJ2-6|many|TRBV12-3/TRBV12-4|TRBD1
TGTGCCAGCAGTCCCGGGACAGGGACTGGGGCCAACGTCCTGACTTTC
CASSPGTGTGANVLTF
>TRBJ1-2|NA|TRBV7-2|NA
TGTGCCAGCAGCTTATTTCCAGGTGGCCTTGGGGGCTACACCTTC
CASSLFPGGLGGYTF
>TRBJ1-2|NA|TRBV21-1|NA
TGTGCCATACAAGCAGGGTGTTTTGGCGGCTACACCTTC
CAIQAGCFGGYTF
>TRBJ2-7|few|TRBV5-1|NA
TGCGCCAGCAGCTTAAACAGGGATGCCAGGGAGCAGTACTTC
CASSLNRDAREQYF
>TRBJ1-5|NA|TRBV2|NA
TGTGCCAGCACCGGGGTGAGCGGCAATCAGCCCCAGCATTTT
CASTGVSGNQPQHF
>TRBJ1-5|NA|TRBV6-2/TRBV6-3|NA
TGTGCCAGCAGTTACCGCATGCTGCGGCAGAACAATCAGCCCCAGCATTTT
CASSYRMLRQNNQPQHF
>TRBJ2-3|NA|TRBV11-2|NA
TGTGCCAGCAGCGTAGTCTCCGGCAGGGATACGCAGTATTTT
CASSVVSGRDTQYF
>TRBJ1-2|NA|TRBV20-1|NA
TGCAGTGCTAGAGATCTGGAGAACAAGCCCTTTTTCGCTAACTATGGCTACACCTTC
CSARDLENKPFFANYGYTF
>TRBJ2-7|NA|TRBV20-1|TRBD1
TGCAGTGCTAGAGGCTTAGGGACAGGGGTAAACTACGAGCAGTACTTC
CSARGLGTGVNYEQYF